The clone carrying this TCR beta chain was recorded at least ten times. The sample is drawn from a study of patients and donors after allogeneic stem cell transplantation. Germline-derived CDR1 and CDR2 are SGHNT and YENEEA. The CDR3 runs to 14 residues. V dropped 1 base and J dropped 2 bases, with 6 bases sitting between them. Via MiXCR, TCRdb re-called the RT-PCR reads, giving one row per CDR3 protein. The top ten hold roughly 51% of the sample, which has around 7,600 distinct CDR3 sequences, around 10% seen once. The origin of this receptor is a human donor who was either an allogeneic HSCT recipient or a stem cell or donor lymphocyte infusion donor (not recorded which). It is not recorded whose cells these are; they may come from a transplant donor. V is TRBV11-3 and J is TRBJ1-3; D is unresolved. Sequences were obtained from blood, either unsorted or a sorted T cell fraction (not recorded which). The CDR3 nucleotides are TGTGCCAGCAGCTTAGGGATGACTGGAAACACCATATATTTT. This codes for CASSLGMTGNTIYF.